The clone carrying this T cell receptor (beta chain) was observed once. What it binds is not known. V dropped 2 bases and J dropped 3 bases, with 14 bases sitting between them. Germline V gives CDR1 SGDLS, CDR2 YYNGEE. This CDR3 has 15 amino acids. The data derive from a study of OX40 agonist ivuxolimab in advanced cancers. Study at large: The study gave patients intravenous ivuxolimab at 0.01 to 10 mg/kg every 2 weeks. Study results and limitations: The antigen specificity of the peripheral T cells (those that were expanded) was not determined. Also showing low normalized T-cell clonal expansion were some of the nonresponders. Both blood CD4+ and CD8+ T cells showed clonal growth by week 6 at 0.1 to 3.0 mg/kg.

The protocol was immunoSEQ multiplex PCR, while the TCRdb copy is restricted to in-frame clones and leaves out a portion. Among about 72,000 clones listed, about nine tenths were seen once. The sequence was collected from an adult with an advanced solid tumor such as melanoma, head and neck, liver or kidney cancer. The gene calls are TRBV9 and TRBJ1-1; maybe TRBD1 (5 bases). This specimen consisted of CD4+ or CD8+ T cells sorted from blood, obtained in a trial of the OX40 agonist ivuxolimab. The DNA for the CDR3 is TGTGCCAGCAGCGTCAATGAGGGGACGGACACTGAAGCTTTCTTT. This gives the protein CASSVNEGTDTEAFF. Supplemented by reference TRBV9 and TRBJ1-1, the full variable domain reads DSGVTQTPKHLITATGQRVTLRCSPRSGDLSVYWYQQSLDQGLQFLIQYYNGEERAKGNILERFSAQQFPDLHSELNLSSLELGDSALYFCASSVNEGTDTEAFFGQGTRLTVV.